These 31 T cell receptor beta chains were sequenced from one sample in a study of T cells in Graves' hyperthyroidism and ophthalmopathy. There were TCR beta CDR3 regions amplified from RNA transcripts. First-round RT-PCR with HTBI primers amplified the TCR CDR3 region. A single record per CDR3 protein comes from TCRdb applying MiXCR to the multiplex PCR reads. The data show around 400,000 distinct CDR3 sequences, roughly 13% seen once. Material: blood. The receptors were gathered from a woman under 30 with Graves' hyperthyroidism.

The chain carries TRBV4-1 and TRBJ1-2, with TRBD1 matching over 7 bases. CDR1 is MGHRA, CDR2 YSYEKL, per germline. After removal of 2 bases from V and 8 bases from J, the junction contained 2 bases not matched to a gene. The CDR3 is 12 amino acids. The CDR3 spells CASSQRQGGYTF. As DNA, the CDR3 is TGCGCCAGCAGCCAACGACAGGGAGGCTACACCTTC.

This clonotype has a count of ten or more. The chain is built from TRBV20-1 and TRBJ1-1; D gene uncertain. Trimming pared 0 bases from V and 0 bases from J, leaving 5 bases between. Germline V lookup: CDR1 DFQATT, CDR2 SNEGSKA (reference sequence). This CDR3 has 13 residues. DNA for the CDR3: TGCAGTGCTAGAGACAGCTTGAACACTGAAGCTTTCTTT. This codes for CSARDSLNTEAFF.

This clonotype was seen repeatedly, ten times or more. The rearrangement joins TRBV18 to TRBJ2-2, with 11 bases identical to TRBD2. CDR3 size: 16 residues. V trimming: 3 bases; J trimming: 1 base; junction bases outside the gene matches: 1. CDR1 and CDR2 (germline): KGHSH, LQKENI. The CDR3 region is CASSPGLAGNTGELFF. CDR3 sequence (DNA): TGTGCCAGCTCACCTGGACTAGCGGGGAACACCGGGGAGCTGTTTTTT.

This clonotype was counted ten times or more. This chain uses TRBV3-1 with TRBJ1-2; D is uncertain. The CDR3 runs to 16 residues. Per the germline V gene, CDR1 is LGHDT and CDR2 is YNNKEL (reference sequence). Trimming removed 1 base from V and 8 bases from J, with 20 bases in between. The CDR3 region is CASSQVGPAGMKGYTF. Written as DNA, the CDR3 is TGTGCCAGCAGCCAAGTTGGCCCGGCGGGGATGAAGGGCTACACCTTC.

The CDR3 protein is CASKRRQGTYEQYF. The CDR3 DNA follows: TGTGCCAGCAAAAGAAGACAGGGCACCTACGAGCAGTACTTC. The V gene is TRBV12-3 or TRBV12-4, the J gene TRBJ2-7, with TRBD1 identical over 7 bases. CDR3 length equals 14 residues. Trimming removed 7 bases from V and 2 bases from J; junction bases left unmatched: 8.

This clonotype was counted many times. This chain joins TRBV28 and TRBJ1-6; TRBD1 is a possible D gene (6 bases). CDR1 and CDR2 (germline): MDHEN, SYDVKM. The CDR3 runs 15 residues. With 6 bases removed from V and 7 bases from J, the gap between germline ends came to 16 bases. CDR3 residues: CASRGPGQRNSPLHF. The DNA for the CDR3 is TGTGCCAGCAGAGGCCCAGGACAGAGAAATTCACCCCTCCACTTT.

A note on this clonotype: A read error may explain this, as a much larger clone is one base away. The chain is built from TRBV12-3 or TRBV12-4 and TRBJ2-1, with 8 bases that match TRBD2. The length of the CDR3 is 16 residues. Losses at the gene ends were 8 bases for V and 9 bases for J; bases not matched to a gene: 18. The DNA of the CDR3 is TGTGCCAGCTCACCACCTACTAGCGGTGGAGGAAGTGAGCAGTTCTTC. Protein product: CASSPPTSGGGSEQFF.

Ten or more counts support this clonotype. The chain combines TRBV24-1 with TRBJ1-1, with D uncertain. The CDR3 runs to 13 residues. V dropped 6 bases and J dropped 0 bases, with 7 bases sitting between them. Germline V CDR1 and CDR2: KGHDR, SFDVKD. The CDR3 sequence: CATSSAMNTEAFF. In nucleotides, the CDR3 is TGTGCCACCAGTTCAGCGATGAACACTGAAGCTTTCTTT.

This clonotype was found many times. For the CDR3, the DNA is TGTGCCAGCACGTTGGGTAACAGGGGCGCTAACTATGGCTACACCTTC. Translating gives CASTLGNRGANYGYTF. The gene calls are TRBV5-6 and TRBJ1-2; 7 nucleotides line up with TRBD1. Germline values: CDR1 SGHDT, CDR2 YYEEEE. The CDR3 spans 16 residues. V was clipped by 6 bases and J by 0 bases; unmatched bases: 11.

This clonotype was observed many times. The chain links TRBV6-1 to TRBJ1-1, with D unclear. The germline V gene encodes CDR1 MNHNS and CDR2 SASEGT. This CDR3 is built from 13 residues. Trimming cost V 6 bases and J 1 base, with 9 bases left between them. The CDR3 sequence is CASRSRQNTEAFF. The CDR3, as DNA: TGTGCCAGCAGGAGCCGACAGAACACTGAAGCTTTCTTT.

Ten or more counts support this clonotype. The genes are TRBV27 and TRBJ2-2, with TRBD2 identical over 11 bases. The CDR3 is 17 amino acids. V was clipped by 6 bases and J by 1 base; unmatched bases: 7. Germline loops: CDR1 MNHEY, CDR2 SMNVEV (reference sequence). CDR3 in DNA: TGTGCCAGCAGGCGGCAAGGACTAGCGGGGAACACCGGGGAGCTGTTTTTT. It yields the protein CASRRQGLAGNTGELFF.

This clonotype was detected ten times or more. At one boundary the junction diverges from the germline segment, which might be a read error. The V call is TRBV28, the J call TRBJ2-7; a possible D gene is TRBD1 (6 bases). In germline, CDR1 is MDHEN, CDR2 SYDVKM. The CDR3 is 12 amino acids. The CDR3 coding sequence is TGTGCCAGCAAGGTGAGGGGGTACGAACAGTACTTC. Translated, it gives CASKVRGYEQYF.

Ten or more counts support this clonotype. The chain has TRBV29-1 and TRBJ2-2; D not certain. CDR1 SQVTM and CDR2 ANQGSEA come from the germline V gene. The CDR3 sequence is 11 residues long. Trimming removed 6 bases at V and 6 bases at J, with 8 bases between. The CDR3 is CSVRASGELFF. The DNA of the CDR3 is TGCAGCGTACGGGCCTCCGGGGAGCTGTTTTTT.

The table lists this clonotype with many counts. This chain connects TRBV9 to TRBJ2-3; the D gene is possibly TRBD2 (6 bases). Trimming shortened V by 0 bases and J by 5 bases, and 16 bases separated the two germline ends. The CDR3 runs to 16 residues. From germline, CDR1 is SGDLS and CDR2 YYNGEE. The CDR3 coding sequence is TGTGCCAGCAGCGTAGGAGGCGGGAATGAGAAAGATACGCAGTATTTT. It specifies CASSVGGGNEKDTQYF.

There are many counts of this clonotype. The gene calls are TRBV10-3 and TRBJ2-5; perhaps TRBD1 as D (5 bases). Trimming pared 2 bases from V and 2 bases from J, leaving 9 bases between. This CDR3 has 14 amino acids. Germline V gene lookup returns CDR1 ENHRY and CDR2 SYGVKD. The CDR3 coding sequence is TGTGCCATCAGTGAGATCAAGGGGCAAGAGACCCAGTACTTC. Its protein is CAISEIKGQETQYF.

Many counts were recorded for this clonotype. The rearrangement joins TRBV13 to TRBJ2-7; TRBD2 agrees at 9 bases. The CDR3 length is 14 residues. Germline V gene data show CDR1 as PRHDT and CDR2 as FYEKMQ (reference sequence). Written as DNA, the CDR3 is TGTGCAATCAGTTCTAGCGGGACCCACTACGAGCAGTACTTC. Encoded protein: CAISSSGTHYEQYF.

This clonotype was recorded many times. Written as DNA, the CDR3 is TGCAGTGCTAGAGAACATACTAGCGGGACAATCACCGGGGAGCTGTTTTTT. The encoded protein is CSAREHTSGTITGELFF. V is TRBV20-1 and J is TRBJ2-2, with TRBD2 matching 10 bases. The V segment lost 0 bases and the J segment 4 bases; nucleotides outside the gene matches: 8. The CDR3 is 17 amino acids. Germline lookup yields CDR1 DFQATT and CDR2 SNEGSKA (reference sequence).

This clonotype was recorded at least ten times. The chain carries TRBV7-2 and TRBJ1-1, with D uncertain. The CDR3 consists of 14 residues. CDR1 and CDR2 (germline): SGHTA, FQGNSA. Trimming removed 5 bases at V and 4 bases at J, with 14 bases between. The CDR3 sequence: CASSPIPMSTEAFF. CDR3 sequence (DNA): TGTGCCAGCAGCCCAATCCCGATGAGCACTGAAGCTTTCTTT.

In its sample, this clonotype was seen many times. The rearrangement joins TRBV12-3 or TRBV12-4 to TRBJ1-2; 8 positions match TRBD1. This CDR3 has 17 amino acids. The trim removed 5 bases at V and 0 bases at J, leaving 11 bases unmatched. CDR3 region: CASSPDRADPANYGYTF. The CDR3 coding sequence is TGTGCCAGCAGTCCGGACAGGGCTGACCCCGCTAACTATGGCTACACCTTC.

This rearrangement joins TRBV7-9 to TRBJ1-2; tentatively, D is TRBD1 (5 bases). The CDR3 contains 16 residues. Germline CDR1 reads SEHNR; CDR2 reads FQNEAQ (reference sequence). V shed 4 bases and J shed 2 bases, with 17 bases lying between them. The CDR3 bases are TGTGCCAGCAGCTCCATGACAGCAATCCCCAACTATGGCTACACCTTC. This codes for CASSSMTAIPNYGYTF.

This clonotype was seen many times. V and J are TRBV6-1 and TRBJ2-1, with TRBD2 identical over 13 bases. The V and J ends lost 4 bases and 9 bases, in that order; junction bases with no gene match: 15. CDR1 is MNHNS, CDR2 SASEGT, per germline. The CDR3 consists of 18 residues. The CDR3 DNA is TGTGCCAGCAGTGCCCACGGACTAGCGGGAGAGCGGAGGGGTGAGCAGTTCTTC. Its protein product is CASSAHGLAGERRGEQFF.

This clonotype occurred a few times. The chain uses TRBV5-8 and TRBJ1-3; TRBD1 aligns across 7 bases. CDR1 is SGHTS, CDR2 YDEGEE, per germline. The CDR3 runs 14 residues. After removal of 4 bases from V and 5 bases from J, the junction contained 6 bases not matched to a gene. CDR3 nucleotide sequence: TGTGCCAGCAGCACCGACAGGGAGCGAAACACCATATATTTT. It codes for CASSTDRERNTIYF.

This clonotype was seen a few times. V usage is TRBV19 and J usage is TRBJ2-3; 8 bases align to TRBD2. Unmatched junction bases numbered 3, after V lost 5 bases and J lost 8 bases. From germline, CDR1 is LNHDA and CDR2 SQIVND (reference sequence). This CDR3 has 12 amino acids. The CDR3 reads CASSGGLATQYF. In DNA form, the CDR3 reads TGTGCCAGTAGTGGAGGACTAGCTACGCAGTATTTT. Supplemented by reference TRBV19 and TRBJ2-3, the full variable domain reads DGGITQSPKYLFRKEGQNVTLSCEQNLNHDAMYWYRQDPGQGLRLIYYSQIVNDFQKGDIAEGYSVSREKKESFPLTVTSAQKNPTAFYLCASSGGLATQYFGPGTRLTVL.

The chain joins TRBV28 to TRBJ2-3; TRBD2 agrees at 12 bases. The trim removed 3 bases at V and 4 bases at J, leaving 8 bases unmatched. Germline CDR1 is MDHEN and CDR2 is SYDVKM. This CDR3 has 17 residues. CDR3 residues: CASSFRVTSGRADTQYF. DNA of the CDR3: TGTGCCAGCAGTTTCCGAGTGACTAGCGGGAGAGCAGATACGCAGTATTTT.

This clonotype was seen repeatedly, ten times or more. V and J are TRBV28 and TRBJ2-2; 8 nucleotides agree with TRBD2. Trimming at V came to 6 bases and at J to 4 bases, leaving 16 bases not matched to a gene. The CDR3 sequence is 18 residues long. Germline CDR1 reads MDHEN; CDR2 reads SYDVKM. The DNA of the CDR3 is TGTGCCAGCAGCCTCTACACCCCCGGGGGGGCGGGCACCGGGGAGCTGTTTTTT. It is translated as CASSLYTPGGAGTGELFF.

Comments on this clonotype: This may be a read error, as it is one base from a much larger clone. The genes are TRBV28 and TRBJ1-4; D is uncertain. The CDR3 extends over 14 amino acids. The V gene's germline CDR1 is MDHEN and CDR2 SYDVKM. V was cut by 6 bases and J by 9 bases, with 17 bases left in between. CDR3 protein: CASRSGPKRQKLFF. For the CDR3, the DNA is TGTGCCAGCAGGAGCGGGCCCAAACGGCAAAAACTGTTTTTT.

This clonotype has ten or more counts. V gene TRBV6-1 combines with J gene TRBJ2-3, with TRBD1 matching 9 bases. The CDR3 runs 16 residues. Germline-derived CDR1 and CDR2 are MNHNS and SASEGT. Germline trimming cut 1 base from V and 3 bases from J; bases unmatched to any gene: 5. The CDR3 protein is CASSEGVGQGTDTQYF. As DNA, the CDR3 is TGTGCCAGCAGTGAAGGGGTGGGACAGGGAACAGATACGCAGTATTTT.

This clonotype was counted a single time. This may stem from a read error, because a much larger clone lies one nucleotide away. This chain links TRBV20-1 with TRBJ2-1; TRBD2 agrees at 13 bases. The germline CDR1 and CDR2 sequences are DFQATT and SNEGSKA (reference sequence). V lost 0 bases, J lost 6 bases, and 17 bases stayed unmatched. The CDR3 sequence is 20 residues long. The chain's CDR3 is CSARDLIGAWTSGGGNEQFF. The CDR3 bases are TGCAGTGCTAGAGATCTAATAGGCGCCTGGACTAGCGGGGGAGGCAATGAGCAGTTCTTC.

The rearrangement joins TRBV5-1 to TRBJ1-1; D is perhaps TRBD1 (6 bases). V was pared by 2 bases and J by 6 bases, with 14 bases between. Germline CDR1 is SGHRS and CDR2 is YFSETQ. This CDR3 comprises 14 residues. The DNA of the CDR3 is TGCGCCAGCAGCTTAACAGGGTATGAGTCTGAAGCTTTCTTT. It codes for CASSLTGYESEAFF.

This clonotype has at least ten counts. V gene TRBV3-1 combines with J gene TRBJ1-2; no definite D call. The CDR3 sequence is 14 residues long. Trimming removed 0 bases at V and 8 bases at J, with 13 bases between. CDR1 and CDR2 from the germline V gene are LGHDT and YNNKEL (reference sequence). CDR3: CASSQEVSQRGYTF. Here the CDR3 DNA reads TGTGCCAGCAGCCAAGAGGTTAGCCAGAGGGGCTACACCTTC.

This clonotype was found many times. The rearrangement links TRBV18 to TRBJ1-4, with a weak D call TRBD1 (5 bases). V gave up 3 bases and J gave up 7 bases, with 12 bases separating them. The CDR3 is made up of 14 amino acids. Looked up from germline, CDR1 is KGHSH and CDR2 is LQKENI. The CDR3 nucleotides are TGTGCCAGCTCACCCGTGGGGGTCGGTGAAAAACTGTTTTTT. Residues: CASSPVGVGEKLFF.